This T cell receptor (beta chain) was sequenced in a study of shared clonotypes between healthy human individuals. Findings of the study overall: Sequencing of the sorted subsets was shown by rarefaction to be incomplete despite large depth. Non-shared clonotypes were found to have lower generation probabilities than the clonotypes that were shared by all four of the sorted-subset donors. Sampling covered nothing but blood. Tissue TCR repertoires likely differ from those found in blood.

Only CD45RO-negative cells positively selected for CCR7 counted as naive CD8 cells, so terminally differentiated effector memory CD45RA+ cells were excluded. This CDR3 is 15 amino acids long. Germline CDR1 reads SGHVS; CDR2 reads FNYEAQ. V shed 5 bases, J shed 2 bases, and the junction held 5 bases outside the gene matches. For this clone: As yet, its antigen is unknown.

A roughly 220 ng quantity of DNA, roughly 29,000 T cell genomes, went into the sorted-subset replicate PCRs. The method was immunoSEQ multiplex PCR; TCRdb's version includes in-frame clones alone and lacks a portion of them. The data hold under 2,000,000 clones, with about 94% observed a single time. The chain is built from TRBV7-6 and TRBJ2-7; 11 bases agree with TRBD2. Sequencing input: naive CD8+ T cells sorted from blood. The source of this sequence is a man younger than 35 in good health. As DNA, the CDR3 is TGTGCCAGCAGCCAACTAGCGGGAGCTCCCTACGAGCAGTACTTC. This codes for CASSQLAGAPYEQYF.